The clone carrying this T cell receptor beta chain has just a few counts. The antigen remains undetermined. Built from TCR beta cDNA, the libraries had unique molecular identifiers in them. MiXCR, applied by TCRdb to the PCR reads, yields one record per CDR3 protein. The sample includes 350,000 to 500,000 distinct CDR3 sequences, more than 30% of them seen just once. Germline CDR1 reads DFQATT; CDR2 reads SNEGSKA (reference sequence). The CDR3 runs to 17 residues. Trimming took 0 bases from V and 0 from J; bases not matched to a gene: 6. The sample originates from a study of post-analysis software for immune sequencing data. Whole-study results and caveats: Samples made in the same batch grouped tightly together by F measure. Compared against controls, patients with multiple sclerosis displayed significantly lower normalized Chao1 diversity. About 5 TRBV segments were significantly more frequent in patients than in controls. TRBV5-6, TRBV5-1 and TRBV20-1 were among these segments.

The receptor was derived from a girl between 2 and 10 years old with multiple sclerosis. The chain is built from TRBV20-1 and TRBJ2-3; 10 positions match TRBD2. The sequencing sample was made of blood. In DNA, the CDR3 is TGCAGTGCTAGAGATCAAGTAGCGGGAGGCAGCACAGATACGCAGTATTTT. It translates to CSARDQVAGGSTDTQYF.